This T cell receptor beta chain was obtained from a study of post-analysis software for immune sequencing data. V dropped 7 bases and J dropped 5 bases, with 14 bases sitting between them. CDR3 size: 12 residues. Germline assignment: CDR1 SQVTM and CDR2 ANQGSEA. Sequencing libraries made from TCR beta cDNA carried unique molecular identifiers. Between roughly 1 and 11 million T cells gave rise to roughly 0.5 million cDNA molecules. Using its own MiXCR run on the PCR reads, TCRdb lists one record per CDR3 protein. The table shows 150,000 to 200,000 distinct CDR3 sequences, with 30% occurring only once. This clonotype was recorded many times. Antigen: not known. Study-wide results and caveats: With TRBV5-6, TRBV5-1 and TRBV20-1 included, several TRBV segments were more frequent in patients than in controls.

The chain has TRBV29-1 and TRBJ2-5; tentatively, D is TRBD1 (6 bases). The sequencing sample was made of blood. This receptor was obtained from a girl between 5 and 17 years old with multiple sclerosis. DNA of the CDR3: TGCAGCGAGTCACAGGGAAGTGAGACCCAGTACTTC. This sequence encodes CSESQGSETQYF. Based on the CDR3 plus reference TRBV29-1 and TRBJ2-5, the full variable domain is SAVISQKPSRDICQRGTSLTIQCQVDSQVTMMFWYRQQPGQSLTLIATANQGSEATYESGFVIDKFPISRPNLTFSTLTVSNMSPEDSSIYLCSESQGSETQYFGPGTRLLVL.